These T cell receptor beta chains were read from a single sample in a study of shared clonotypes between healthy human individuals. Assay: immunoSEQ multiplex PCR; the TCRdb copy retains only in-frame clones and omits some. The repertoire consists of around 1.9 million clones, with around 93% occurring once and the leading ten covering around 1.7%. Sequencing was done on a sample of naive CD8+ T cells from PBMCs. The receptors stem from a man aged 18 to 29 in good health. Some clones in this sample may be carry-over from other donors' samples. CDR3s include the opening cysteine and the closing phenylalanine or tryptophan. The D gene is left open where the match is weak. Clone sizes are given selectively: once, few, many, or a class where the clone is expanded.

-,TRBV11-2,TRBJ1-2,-,TGTGCCAGCAGCCTTAGCCGAGGGGCTAGTTATGGCTACACCTTC,CASSLSRGASYGYTF
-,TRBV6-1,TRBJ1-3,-,TGTGCCGTAGACAGGCGCCCCTGGAGAGGAAACACCATATATTTT,CAVDRRPWRGNTIYF
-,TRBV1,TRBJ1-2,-,TGCACCAGCAGCCAAGAGAGTTGTCCTAACTATGGCTACACCTTC,CTSSQESCPNYGYTF
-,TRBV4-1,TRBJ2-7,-,TGCGCCAGCAGCCCTCGGACCCAGGGCTTCTACGAGCAGTACTTC,CASSPRTQGFYEQYF
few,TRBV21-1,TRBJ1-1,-,TGTGCCAGCAGCGTAACCCAGAACGCTGAAGCTTTCTTT,CASSVTQNAEAFF
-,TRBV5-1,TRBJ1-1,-,TGCGCCAGCAGCTTGGACCTGGGATTCAACACTGAAGCTTTCTTT,CASSLDLGFNTEAFF
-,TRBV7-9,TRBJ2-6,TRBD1,TGTGCCAGCAGCCTCCGACAGGGGGACGGGGCCAACGTCCTGACTTTC,CASSLRQGDGANVLTF
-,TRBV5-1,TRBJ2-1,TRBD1,TGCGCCAGCAGCAACTACAGGGGGCCTACTTCCTACAATGAGCAGTTCTTC,CASSNYRGPTSYNEQFF
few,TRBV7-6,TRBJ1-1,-,TGTGCGAGCGTGGGGGACACTGAAGCTTTCTTT,CASVGDTEAFF
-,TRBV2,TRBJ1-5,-,TGTGCCAGCAGTGACGGCCAGGGGACTCTACAGCCCCAGCATTTT,CASSDGQGTLQPQHF